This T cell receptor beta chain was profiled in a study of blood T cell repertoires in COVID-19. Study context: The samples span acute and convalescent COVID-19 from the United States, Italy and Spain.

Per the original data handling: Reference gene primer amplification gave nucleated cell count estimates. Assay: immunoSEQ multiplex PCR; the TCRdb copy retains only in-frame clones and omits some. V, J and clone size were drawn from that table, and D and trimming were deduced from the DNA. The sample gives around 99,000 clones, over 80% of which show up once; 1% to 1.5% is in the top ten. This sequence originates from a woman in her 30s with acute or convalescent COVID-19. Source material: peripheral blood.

CDR3: CASRLNGGGSNEQYF. DNA of the CDR3: TGTGCCAGCCGATTGAATGGCGGGGGAAGTAACGAGCAGTACTTC. The V call is TRBV7-2, the J call TRBJ2-7, with TRBD2 matching 7 bases. Per germline, CDR1 SGHTA and CDR2 FQGNSA. This CDR3 is built from 15 residues. Trimming removed 8 bases from V and 5 bases from J; junction bases left unmatched: 15.